These 28 T cell receptor beta chains were all obtained from the same sample, sequenced in a study of blood T cell repertoires in COVID-19. Some clones are missing from TCRdb's copy, which holds only in-frame ones; the method was immunoSEQ multiplex PCR. The sample records 200,000 to 300,000 clones, around 89% being singletons. The material sequenced was PBMCs or T cells enriched from blood (not recorded which). The receptors were gathered from a woman aged 40 to 50 with acute COVID-19.

The chain is built from TRBV9 and TRBJ1-2; possibly TRBD1 for D (5 bases). The CDR3 totals 16 residues. The germline V gene encodes CDR1 SGDLS and CDR2 YYNGEE. V lost 0 bases, J lost 4 bases, and 16 bases lay in between. The CDR3 loop reads CASSVDFQGPLYGYTF. Written as DNA, the CDR3 is TGTGCCAGCAGCGTAGATTTCCAGGGCCCCCTCTATGGCTACACCTTC.

This chain uses TRBV27 with TRBJ2-3; 10 nucleotides match TRBD2. Germline CDR1 MNHEY, CDR2 SMNVEV (reference sequence). CDR3 length: 16 amino acids. Unmatched junction bases numbered 8, after V lost 4 bases and J lost 4 bases. The CDR3 sequence: CASSSRTSGASDTQYF. The DNA of the CDR3 is TGTGCCAGCAGTTCCCGAACTAGCGGGGCCTCAGATACGCAGTATTTT.

The rearrangement links TRBV2 to TRBJ2-6, with D possibly TRBD2 on 5 matching bases. This CDR3 contains 16 residues. V lost 0 bases, J lost 2 bases, and 8 bases lay in between. Per germline, CDR1 SNHLY and CDR2 FYNNEI. Here the CDR3 DNA reads TGTGCCAGCAGTGAAGCGAGAGGGCCTGGGGCCAACGTCCTGACTTTC. Protein: CASSEARGPGANVLTF.

This clone was found a few times. V gene TRBV12-5 combines with J gene TRBJ1-1, with 7 bases aligning to TRBD1. J lost 1 base, V lost 6 bases, and 2 bases had no gene match. Germline V CDR1 and CDR2: LGHNT, FRNRAP. The CDR3 runs 13 residues. The CDR3 loop reads CASGPGGNTEAFF. The CDR3 DNA follows: TGTGCTAGTGGGCCAGGGGGGAACACTGAAGCTTTCTTT.

The V gene is TRBV18, the J gene TRBJ1-5, with unresolved D. The CDR3 totals 13 residues. The germline V gene has CDR1 KGHSH and CDR2 LQKENI. Trimming took 5 bases from V and 7 from J, leaving 12 bases between them. CDR3 in amino acids: CASSSHVAQPQHF. CDR3 in DNA: TGTGCCAGCTCAAGTCATGTCGCGCAGCCCCAGCATTTT.

The rearrangement uses TRBV3-1 (or the pseudogene TRBV3-2) and TRBJ2-3; 8 bases match TRBD2. The junction had 10 bases not matched to a gene; V was cut back by 5 bases and J by 6 bases. The CDR3 extends over 15 amino acids. CDR1 and CDR2 from the germline V gene are LGHDT and YNNKEL (reference sequence). The CDR3 DNA reads as TGTGCCAGCAGCTTAAAACGGGGGGGCCGGGATACGCAGTATTTT. This gives the protein CASSLKRGGRDTQYF.

The chain recombines TRBV5-4 with TRBJ2-7; 8 bases map to TRBD1. CDR1 is SGHNT, CDR2 YYREEE, per germline (reference sequence). V shed 5 bases and J 3 bases; nucleotides not matched to a gene: 4. This CDR3 has 13 residues. CDR3: CASSRTGLYEQYF. The DNA of the CDR3 is TGTGCCAGCAGTAGGACAGGGCTCTACGAGCAGTACTTC.

The genes are TRBV29-1 and TRBJ1-3, with 8 positions matching TRBD1. Looked up from germline, CDR1 is SQVTM and CDR2 is ANQGSEA. The CDR3 is 14 amino acids. Unmatched junction bases numbered 4, after V lost 6 bases and J lost 0 bases. This CDR3 reads CSVGQGRSGNTIYF. In DNA, the CDR3 is TGCAGCGTAGGACAGGGACGCTCTGGAAACACCATATATTTT. The full variable domain, its missing parts supplied by reference TRBV29-1 and TRBJ1-3, is SAVISQKPSRDICQRGTSLTIQCQVDSQVTMMFWYRQQPGQSLTLIATANQGSEATYESGFVIDKFPISRPNLTFSTLTVSNMSPEDSSIYLCSVGQGRSGNTIYFGEGSWLTVV.

V and J are TRBV11-2 and TRBJ1-2; D is ambiguous. Germline loops: CDR1 SGHAT, CDR2 FQNNGV. The CDR3 spans 13 residues. V was clipped by 5 bases and J by 4 bases, with 11 bases between them. DNA for the CDR3: TGTGCCAGCAGCCCCAATTTTCCCTATGGCTACACCTTC. This encodes CASSPNFPYGYTF.

The table lists this clone with a count of one. The chain couples TRBV27 to TRBJ1-2; D perhaps matches TRBD1 (5 bases). The CDR3 extends over 14 amino acids. Germline values: CDR1 MNHEY, CDR2 SMNVEV (reference sequence). Trimming pared 4 bases from V and 5 bases from J, leaving 14 bases between. CDR3 in DNA: TGTGCCAGCAGTTCGACATGGGGCGAATATGGCTACACCTTC. Its protein is CASSSTWGEYGYTF.

The chain combines TRBV7-9 with TRBJ2-6; a possible D gene is TRBD2 (5 bases). Deletions cut 4 bases from V and 2 bases from J, with 9 bases between. Germline V gene lookup returns CDR1 SEHNR and CDR2 FQNEAQ (reference sequence). The CDR3 contains 15 residues. CDR3 amino acids: CASSYSEAGANVLTF. CDR3 DNA: TGTGCCAGCAGCTACTCGGAGGCTGGGGCCAACGTCCTGACTTTC.

This clone was observed a handful of times. The J gene is TRBJ1-5, the V gene TRBV10-3; the match to TRBD1 covers 7 bases. J lost 0 bases, V lost 3 bases, and 5 bases had no gene match. Germline V lookup: CDR1 ENHRY, CDR2 SYGVKD. The CDR3 runs 16 residues. The CDR3 here is CAISEGTANSNQPQHF. CDR3 DNA: TGTGCCATCAGTGAAGGGACAGCTAATAGCAATCAGCCCCAGCATTTT.

As to this clone: The sample carries other DNA sequences with the same CDR3. The rearrangement links TRBV18 to TRBJ1-3; 9 bases match TRBD1. CDR1 is KGHSH, CDR2 LQKENI, per germline. The CDR3 totals 17 residues. V was pared by 3 bases and J by 4 bases, with 10 bases of the junction left unmatched. CDR3 residues: CASSPLGQGSSGNTIYF. The CDR3 region has the DNA TGTGCCAGCTCACCCCTTGGACAGGGGAGTTCAGGAAACACCATATATTTT.

The chain has TRBV19 and TRBJ1-5; TRBD1 agrees at 8 bases. The junction had 6 bases not matched to a gene; V was cut back by 10 bases and J by 7 bases. Germline CDR1 reads LNHDA; CDR2 reads SQIVND (reference sequence). The CDR3 runs to 12 residues. The CDR3: CATRQGKQPQHF. CDR3 sequence (DNA): TGTGCCACTCGACAGGGGAAACAGCCCCAGCATTTT.

The rearrangement uses TRBV24-1 and TRBJ1-5; 7 nucleotides agree with TRBD1. This CDR3 spans 16 amino acids. V shed 3 bases and J 4 bases; nucleotides not matched to a gene: 8. Germline V gene sequence: CDR1 KGHDR, CDR2 SFDVKD. Written as DNA, the CDR3 is TGTGCCACCAGTGATAATCCATCAGGGGGGAATCAGCCCCAGCATTTT. As protein: CATSDNPSGGNQPQHF.

The chain links TRBV5-1 to TRBJ2-1; the match to TRBD2 covers 13 bases. There are 16 residues in the CDR3. Trimming cost V 3 bases and J 8 bases; bases outside gene matches: 8. CDR1 and CDR2 (germline): SGHRS, YFSETQ. This CDR3 reads CASSYGLAGAAHEQFF. The DNA of the CDR3 is TGCGCCAGCAGCTATGGACTAGCGGGGGCCGCCCATGAGCAGTTCTTC.

This clone has only one observation. The V and J genes are TRBV9 and TRBJ1-1, with 9 positions matching TRBD1. Germline lookup yields CDR1 SGDLS and CDR2 YYNGEE. The J segment lost 4 bases and the V segment lost 1 base, leaving 5 bases of the junction unmatched. The CDR3 sequence is 15 residues long. This CDR3 is CASSVTGGEGTEAFF. The CDR3 coding sequence is TGTGCCAGCAGCGTAACAGGGGGCGAGGGCACTGAAGCTTTCTTT.

This clone was seen only once. The chain uses TRBV7-2 and TRBJ2-1; 8 bases are shared with TRBD2. The CDR3 contains 16 residues. CDR1 and CDR2 from the germline V gene are SGHTA and FQGNSA. Unmatched junction bases numbered 9, after V lost 3 bases and J lost 5 bases. The CDR3 DNA follows: TGTGCCAGCAGCTTTGGGTTTCGGGGGGGAAACAATGAGCAGTTCTTC. Translating it yields CASSFGFRGGNNEQFF.

V is TRBV11-3 and J is TRBJ2-2; D may be TRBD2 (5 bases). The germline V gene encodes CDR1 SGHNT and CDR2 YENEEA. The ends were cut back, 5 bases at V and 6 bases at J, with 13 bases in the middle. This CDR3 spans 14 amino acids. CDR3 residues: CASSLRSGSGELFF. CDR3 in DNA: TGTGCCAGCAGCCTCAGGTCGGGGTCCGGGGAGCTGTTTTTT. The whole variable domain, filled in from reference TRBV11-3 and TRBJ2-2, reads EAGVVQSPRYKIIEKKQPVAFWCNPISGHNTLYWYLQNLGQGPELLIRYENEEAVDDSQLPKDRFSAERLKGVDSTLKIQPAELGDSAVYLCASSLRSGSGELFFGEGSRLTVL.

V gene TRBV6-2 or TRBV6-3 combines with J gene TRBJ1-4; no firm D call. Germline V gene lookup returns CDR1 MNHEY and CDR2 SVGEGT. V was pared by 6 bases and J by 5 bases, with 13 bases between. The CDR3 runs to 14 residues. The CDR3 coding sequence is TGTGCCAGCAGCCCTGGAGGCGAGAATGAAAAACTGTTTTTT. Its protein product is CASSPGGENEKLFF.

This sequence joins TRBV2 and TRBJ1-6; 9 nucleotides align to TRBD1. The length of the CDR3 is 16 residues. Germline values: CDR1 SNHLY, CDR2 FYNNEI. Trimming cost V 0 bases and J 7 bases; bases outside gene matches: 4. CDR3 coding DNA: TGTGCCAGCAGTGAAGCCACAGGGGGCGTAAATTCACCCCTCCACTTT. Encoded protein: CASSEATGGVNSPLHF.

This clone occurred once. J is TRBJ2-1 and V is TRBV15; possible D gene TRBD1, 5 bases. The CDR3 is made up of 13 amino acids. Trimming left V 3 bases short and J 6 bases short, with 9 bases between. CDR1 and CDR2 (germline): LNHNV, YYDKDF (reference sequence). For the CDR3, the DNA is TGTGCCACCAGCAGCCCAGGGTCCAATGAGCAGTTCTTC. Protein: CATSSPGSNEQFF.

V usage is TRBV21-1 and J usage is TRBJ1-4; the table gives TRBD1 as D, unverified against the DNA. TRBV21-1 is a recognized pseudogene. CDR3 length: 16 residues. The CDR3 bases are TGTGCCAGCAGCGCACGCCCCAGGGGCCCTAATGAAAAACTGTTTTTT. As protein: CASSARPRGPNEKLFF.

The rearrangement uses TRBV13 and TRBJ1-2; TRBD1 is a possible D gene (5 bases). The CDR3 has 15 residues. The germline V gene encodes CDR1 PRHDT and CDR2 FYEKMQ (reference sequence). Trimming pared 2 bases from V and 8 bases from J, leaving 18 bases between. The CDR3 is CASSLRVQGPHGYTF. The CDR3 DNA is TGTGCCAGCAGCTTAAGGGTTCAGGGTCCGCACGGCTACACCTTC.

The genes are TRBV7-8 and TRBJ1-2; TRBD1 matches at 10 bases. J gave up 7 bases and V 3 bases, and 5 bases lay outside the gene matches. This CDR3 spans 14 amino acids. In germline, CDR1 is SGHVS, CDR2 FQNEAQ. CDR3 amino acids: CASSLDRGTRGYTF. Here the CDR3 DNA reads TGTGCCAGCAGCTTGGACAGGGGGACCCGTGGCTACACCTTC.

V usage is TRBV5-1 and J usage is TRBJ2-2; 9 nucleotides line up with TRBD1. Germline values: CDR1 SGHRS, CDR2 YFSETQ. V gave up 4 bases and J gave up 4 bases; unmatched junction bases: 5. The CDR3 spans 15 residues. The CDR3 here is CASSKGQGSTGELFF. The CDR3 DNA sequence: TGCGCCAGCAGCAAGGGACAGGGTAGCACCGGGGAGCTGTTTTTT.

The chain is built from TRBV21-1 and TRBJ2-3; the table's D call of TRBD2 was not tested on the DNA. TRBV21-1 counts as a pseudogene. This CDR3 contains 15 residues. The CDR3 bases are TGTGTTACGGTGGAGCGGGAGACCGTCACAGATACGCAGTATTTT. It translates to CVTVERETVTDTQYF.

This clone was seen a handful of times. In DNA, the CDR3 is TGTGCCTGGTCGACAGGGGGCCTCTCTGGAAACACCATATATTTT. Protein product: CAWSTGGLSGNTIYF. The V gene is TRBV30, the J gene TRBJ1-3, with 10 positions matching TRBD1. This CDR3 has 15 amino acids. CDR1 GTSNPN and CDR2 SVGIG come from the germline V gene (reference sequence). V lost 5 bases to trimming and J lost 0 bases; unmatched junction nucleotides: 4. Full variable domain (rest looked up from reference TRBV30 and TRBJ1-3): SQTIHQWPATLVQPVGSPLSLECTVEGTSNPNLYWYRQAAGRGLQLLFYSVGIGQISSEVPQNLSASRPQDRQFILSSKKLLLSDSGFYLCAWSTGGLSGNTIYFGEGSWLTVV.